This T cell receptor (beta chain) was recorded in a study of CD8+ T cells in alopecia areata. Study conclusions and caveats: Among the top 100, expanded CD8+ clones, as well as scalp clonality, were significantly decreased by tofacitinib.

The authors extracted RNA and reverse transcribed it into cDNA as the sequencing template. TCRdb's copy holds only in-frame clones and misses some; the assay was immunoSEQ multiplex PCR. Of about 250,000 clones listed, 60% are singletons. As for treatment: oral pan-JAK inhibitor, 5-10 mg twice daily. CDR1 is MNHEY, CDR2 SVGAGI, per germline. The J segment lost 4 bases and the V segment lost 4 bases, leaving 10 bases of the junction unmatched. There are 16 residues in the CDR3. A note on this clone: Its specificity is unknown.

The sample here was CD4+ T cells sorted from blood, taken at week 52, from a patient treated with tofacitinib. The chain is built from TRBV6-5 and TRBJ2-5, with 9 bases aligning to TRBD2. The clonotype originates from a human donor with alopecia areata. The CDR3 here is CASSSVAGGPGETQYF. The CDR3 DNA reads TGTGCCAGCAGTTCCGTTGCGGGGGGGCCGGGAGAGACCCAGTACTTC.